The 20 T cell receptor beta chains given below trace back to one sample, sequenced in a study of shared clonotypes between healthy human individuals. Profiled with immunoSEQ multiplex PCR; TCRdb holds only in-frame clones, not every one. Here the sample spans roughly 2.6 million clones, about 92% being singletons. Sequencing used naive CD4+ T cells sorted from blood. The subset is: CD45RA+ positively selected. These receptor sequences come from a man in his late teens or twenties in good health.

This clone was detected once. In the same sample, other DNA sequences code for this CDR3. The chain links TRBV5-1 to TRBJ1-4; unclear D gene. The CDR3 extends over 15 amino acids. Trimming pared 0 bases from V and 5 bases from J, leaving 11 bases between. Germline CDR1 reads SGHRS; CDR2 reads YFSETQ. This CDR3 reads CASSLAGAGNEKLFF. CDR3 bases: TGCGCCAGCAGCTTGGCTGGCGCTGGAAATGAAAAACTGTTTTTT.

The genes are TRBV6-6 and TRBJ2-7; unclear D gene. Trimming took 4 bases from V and 4 from J, leaving 8 bases between them. The germline CDR1 and CDR2 sequences are MNHNY and SVGAGI (reference sequence). The CDR3 sequence is 12 residues long. In DNA, the CDR3 is TGTGCCAGCAGTTCCCCACAGTACGAGCAGTACTTC. Encoded protein: CASSSPQYEQYF.

This chain links TRBV18 with TRBJ1-5; D gene ambiguous. CDR1 and CDR2 (germline): KGHSH, LQKENI. V was trimmed by 6 bases and J by 6 bases, leaving 21 bases between them. CDR3 size: 16 residues. The CDR3: CASSVSEIRSGQPQHF. In DNA, the CDR3 is TGTGCCAGCTCCGTTTCGGAGATTCGAAGCGGTCAGCCCCAGCATTTT.

The chain combines TRBV19 with TRBJ2-1, with D hard to call. There are 11 residues in the CDR3. The germline V and J ends were trimmed by 6 bases and 7 bases, with 7 bases remaining between them. Germline V gene lookup returns CDR1 LNHDA and CDR2 SQIVND (reference sequence). CDR3 residues: CASSQRNEQFF. In DNA, the CDR3 is TGTGCCAGTAGCCAAAGGAATGAGCAGTTCTTC.

The V and J genes are TRBV5-5 and TRBJ2-7, with D perhaps TRBD2 (6 bases). CDR1 SGHKS and CDR2 YYEKEE come from the germline V gene (reference sequence). CDR3 size: 15 residues. Trimming removed 2 bases at V and 4 bases at J, with 16 bases between. Written as DNA, the CDR3 is TGTGCCAGCAGCTTTTCGCCGGCAGGAGGGTACGAGCAGTACTTC. Amino acids: CASSFSPAGGYEQYF.

The V call is TRBV4-3, the J call TRBJ2-7, with D hard to call. The V and J ends lost 1 base and 2 bases respectively, with 12 bases between them. Germline assignment: CDR1 LGHNA and CDR2 YSLEER. This CDR3 has 15 residues. CDR3 nucleotides: TGCGCCAGCAGCCAAGGCTTTGGGCCCACCTACGAGCAGTACTTC. Translated, it gives CASSQGFGPTYEQYF.

Written as DNA, the CDR3 is TGCGCCAGCAGCCAAGATCATGGGGGAGATTCTTACAATGAGCAGTTCTTC. This gives the protein CASSQDHGGDSYNEQFF. J is TRBJ2-1 and V is TRBV4-3; D may be TRBD1 or TRBD2 (5 bases each). The CDR3 extends over 17 amino acids. The germline V and J ends were trimmed by 0 bases and 4 bases, with 16 bases remaining between them. CDR1 LGHNA and CDR2 YSLEER come from the germline V gene.

CDR3 in DNA: TGTGCCAGCAGACCTCCGAGATACAATGAGCAGTTCTTC. This encodes CASRPPRYNEQFF. The chain recombines TRBV28 with TRBJ2-1; D gene uncertain. CDR1 and CDR2 from the germline V gene are MDHEN and SYDVKM. CDR3 size: 13 residues. Trimming pared 6 bases from V and 4 bases from J, leaving 10 bases between.

The V and J genes are TRBV19 and TRBJ2-1; D is unclear. Trimming removed 3 bases from V and 0 bases from J, with 12 bases in between. Looked up from germline, CDR1 is LNHDA and CDR2 is SQIVND (reference sequence). The CDR3 is made up of 16 amino acids. DNA of the CDR3: TGTGCCAGTAGTATTCCCTCCGGAAGCTCCTACAATGAGCAGTTCTTC. Residues: CASSIPSGSSYNEQFF.

The genes are TRBV28 and TRBJ1-4; 7 positions agree with TRBD1. The CDR3 spans 14 residues. The V gene end was trimmed by 6 bases and the J gene end by 3 bases; junction bases not matched to a gene: 4. CDR1 MDHEN and CDR2 SYDVKM come from the germline V gene. CDR3 sequence (DNA): TGTGCCAGCAGGAAGGGGGCGTCTAATGAAAAACTGTTTTTT. This encodes CASRKGASNEKLFF.

The gene calls are TRBV12-5 and TRBJ1-5; unclear D gene. V was pared by 1 base and J by 4 bases, with 5 bases between. CDR1 is LGHNT, CDR2 FRNRAP, per germline. CDR3 length: 13 residues. The CDR3 region is CASGLDLNQPQHF. CDR3 DNA sequence: TGTGCTAGTGGTTTGGACTTGAATCAGCCCCAGCATTTT.

The chain has TRBV2 and TRBJ2-7, with 11 bases identical to TRBD2. The length of the CDR3 is 17 residues. Trimming at V came to 0 bases and at J to 7 bases, leaving 11 bases not matched to a gene. From germline, CDR1 is SNHLY and CDR2 FYNNEI. The CDR3 DNA reads TGTGCCAGCAGTGAAGCCCTTAGCGGGAGGGCCCTGTGGGAGCAGTACTTC. Encoded protein: CASSEALSGRALWEQYF.

The chain couples TRBV4-3 to TRBJ1-1; D not resolved. Germline V gives CDR1 LGHNA, CDR2 YSLEER. The CDR3 runs to 12 residues. The V end was cut by 4 bases, the J end by 2 bases, with 5 bases between. In DNA, the CDR3 is TGCGCCAGCAGCCGAGGTAACACTGAAGCTTTCTTT. Translation: CASSRGNTEAFF.

The rearrangement uses TRBV5-1 and TRBJ2-1; TRBD2 might be the D (5 bases). Germline V gives CDR1 SGHRS, CDR2 YFSETQ. The CDR3 sequence is 15 residues long. The V end lost 4 bases, the J end lost 2 bases, and 13 bases lay between the germline ends. CDR3 residues: CASSTDWGTYNEQFF. In DNA, the CDR3 is TGCGCCAGCAGCACGGACTGGGGTACCTACAATGAGCAGTTCTTC.

This chain uses TRBV4-3 with TRBJ2-5; no clear D gene. V was clipped by 5 bases and J by 0 bases, with 10 bases between them. Germline CDR1 is LGHNA and CDR2 is YSLEER. The CDR3 has 14 residues. The CDR3 region is CASSKGPNQETQYF. CDR3 nucleotide sequence: TGCGCCAGCAGCAAGGGCCCAAACCAAGAGACCCAGTACTTC.

J is TRBJ2-1 and V is TRBV10-3; 10 nucleotides align to TRBD2. With V trimmed by 4 bases and J by 6 bases, 9 bases remained unmatched. The V gene's germline CDR1 is ENHRY and CDR2 SYGVKD. The CDR3 contains 16 residues. DNA for the CDR3: TGTGCCATCAGTGGGGGGCGGGGACTAGCGTTCAATGAGCAGTTCTTC. It codes for CAISGGRGLAFNEQFF.

J is TRBJ2-1 and V is TRBV28, with D tentatively TRBD1 (6 bases). CDR1 is MDHEN, CDR2 SYDVKM, per germline. This CDR3 spans 15 amino acids. V was cut by 8 bases and J by 10 bases, with 24 bases left in between. The chain's CDR3 is CASSLPGALAQEQFF. CDR3 DNA: TGTGCCAGCTCCTTGCCAGGGGCTCTTGCCCAGGAGCAGTTCTTC.

To note about this clone: A read error may account for a junction end that differs from germline. The gene calls are TRBV4-3 and TRBJ2-3; D not resolved. Germline CDR1 and CDR2: LGHNA and YSLEER. The length of the CDR3 is 13 residues. The CDR3 loop is CASSQDNTNTQYF. The CDR3 region has the DNA TGCGCCAGCAGCCAGGATAACACAAATACGCAGTATTTT.

The V gene is TRBV5-1, the J gene TRBJ2-3; 8 bases align to TRBD2. CDR3 size: 15 residues. The germline CDR1 and CDR2 sequences are SGHRS and YFSETQ. Unmatched junction bases numbered 6, after V lost 3 bases and J lost 3 bases. The DNA of the CDR3 is TGCGCCAGCAGCTGGGCCGCGGGGGGAACAGATACGCAGTATTTT. This translates into CASSWAAGGTDTQYF.

The V gene is TRBV10-1, the J gene TRBJ2-7; tentatively, D is TRBD1 (6 bases). Germline loops: CDR1 WNHNN, CDR2 SYGVQD (reference sequence). CDR3 length: 13 amino acids. Trimming removed 1 base from V and 6 bases from J, with 10 bases in between. CDR3 protein: CASSEWIRGEQYF. The CDR3 DNA follows: TGCGCCAGCAGTGAGTGGATCAGGGGCGAGCAGTACTTC.